This T cell receptor beta chain appears in the sequencing data of a study of shared clonotypes between healthy human individuals. Naivety among CD8 cells was defined by CD45RO negativity and positive CCR7 selection, thereby excluding terminally differentiated effector memory CD45RA+ cells. The data were produced by immunoSEQ multiplex PCR, yet TCRdb's version contains in-frame clones alone and is incomplete. The repertoire holds a few million clones, 93% seen once, with more than 1.5% in the top ten. Findings and caveats of the study: Blood was the only sampled material, and tissue repertoires likely differ.

On this clone: The target antigen is unknown.

The CDR3 covers 16 residues. The germline CDR1 and CDR2 sequences are SGHDT and YYEEEE. With 0 bases removed from V and 5 bases from J, the gap between germline ends came to 15 bases. The chain couples TRBV5-6 to TRBJ2-1; tentatively, D is TRBD1 or TRBD2 (5 bases each). The TCR was taken from a man aged 18 to 30 in good health. Some clones in this sample may be carry-over from other donors' samples. The sequenced material came from naive CD8+ T cells from PBMCs. CDR3 amino acids: CASSLGAGRSHNEQFF. The CDR3 bases are TGTGCCAGCAGCTTGGGGGCAGGGAGATCGCACAATGAGCAGTTCTTC.